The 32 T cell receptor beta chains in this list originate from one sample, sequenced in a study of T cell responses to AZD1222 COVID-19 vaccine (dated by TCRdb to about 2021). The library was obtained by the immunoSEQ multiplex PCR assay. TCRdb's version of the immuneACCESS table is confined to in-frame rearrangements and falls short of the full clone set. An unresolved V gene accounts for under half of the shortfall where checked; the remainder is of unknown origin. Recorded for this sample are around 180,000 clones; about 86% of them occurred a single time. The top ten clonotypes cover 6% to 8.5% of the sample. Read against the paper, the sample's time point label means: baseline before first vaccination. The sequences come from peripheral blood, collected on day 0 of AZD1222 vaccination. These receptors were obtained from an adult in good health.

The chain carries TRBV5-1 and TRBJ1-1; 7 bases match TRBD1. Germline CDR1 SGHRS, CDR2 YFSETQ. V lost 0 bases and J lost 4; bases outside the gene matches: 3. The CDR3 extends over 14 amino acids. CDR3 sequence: CASSLVGDSTEAFF. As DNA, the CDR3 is TGCGCCAGCAGCTTGGTTGGGGACAGCACTGAAGCTTTCTTT.

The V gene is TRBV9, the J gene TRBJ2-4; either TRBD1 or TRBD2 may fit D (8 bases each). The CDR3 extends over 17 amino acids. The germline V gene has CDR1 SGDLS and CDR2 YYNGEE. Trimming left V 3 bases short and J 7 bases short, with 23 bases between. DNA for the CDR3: TGTGCCAGCAGCGGGAGACAGGGGAGCGAGCGGGGGAACATTCAGTACTTC. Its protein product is CASSGRQGSERGNIQYF.

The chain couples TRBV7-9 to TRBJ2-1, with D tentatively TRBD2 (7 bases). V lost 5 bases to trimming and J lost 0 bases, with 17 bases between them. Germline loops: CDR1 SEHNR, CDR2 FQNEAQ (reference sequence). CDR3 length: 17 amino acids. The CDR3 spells CASSPRGGSSSYNEQFF. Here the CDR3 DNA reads TGTGCCAGCAGCCCTAGGGGGGGGTCGAGCTCCTACAATGAGCAGTTCTTC. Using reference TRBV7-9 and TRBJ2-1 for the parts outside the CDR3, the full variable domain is DTGVSQNPRHKITKRGQNVTFRCDPISEHNRLYWYRQTLGQGPEFLTYFQNEAQLEKSRLLSDRFSAERPKGSFSTLEIQRTEQGDSAMYLCASSPRGGSSSYNEQFFGPGTRLTVL.

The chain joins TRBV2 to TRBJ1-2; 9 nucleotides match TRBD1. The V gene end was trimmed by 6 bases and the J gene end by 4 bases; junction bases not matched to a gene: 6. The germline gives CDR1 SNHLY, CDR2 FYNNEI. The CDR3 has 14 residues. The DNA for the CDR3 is TGTGCCAGCAGGGCCACAGGGGGCGGCTATGGCTACACCTTC. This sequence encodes CASRATGGGYGYTF.

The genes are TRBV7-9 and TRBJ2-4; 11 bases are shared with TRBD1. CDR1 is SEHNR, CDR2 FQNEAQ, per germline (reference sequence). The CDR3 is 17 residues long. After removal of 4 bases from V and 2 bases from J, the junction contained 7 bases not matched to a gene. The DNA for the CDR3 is TGTGCCAGCAGCTCCCGGACAGGGGGCCTATCCAAAAACATTCAGTACTTC. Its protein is CASSSRTGGLSKNIQYF.

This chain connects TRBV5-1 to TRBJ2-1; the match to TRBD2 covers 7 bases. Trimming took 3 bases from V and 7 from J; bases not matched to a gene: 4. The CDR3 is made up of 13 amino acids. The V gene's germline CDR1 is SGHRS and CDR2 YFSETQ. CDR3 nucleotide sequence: TGCGCCAGCAGCTCGACTAGCTTGAATGAGCAGTTCTTC. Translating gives CASSSTSLNEQFF.

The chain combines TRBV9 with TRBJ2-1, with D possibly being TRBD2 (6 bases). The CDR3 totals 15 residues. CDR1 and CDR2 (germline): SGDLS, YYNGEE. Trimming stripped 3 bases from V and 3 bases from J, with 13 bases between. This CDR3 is CASSAGTSIYNEQFF. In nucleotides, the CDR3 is TGTGCCAGCAGCGCCGGGACTTCGATCTACAATGAGCAGTTCTTC.

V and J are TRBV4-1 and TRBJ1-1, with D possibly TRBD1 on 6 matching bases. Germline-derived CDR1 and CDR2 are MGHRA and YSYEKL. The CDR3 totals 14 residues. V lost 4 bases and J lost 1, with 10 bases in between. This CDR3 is CASSLETGNTEAFF. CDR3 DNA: TGCGCCAGCAGCCTGGAGACAGGGAACACTGAAGCTTTCTTT.

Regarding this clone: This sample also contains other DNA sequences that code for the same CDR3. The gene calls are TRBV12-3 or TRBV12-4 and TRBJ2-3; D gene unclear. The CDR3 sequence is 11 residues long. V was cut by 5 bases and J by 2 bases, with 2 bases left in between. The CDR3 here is CASSVTDTQYF. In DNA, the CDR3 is TGTGCCAGCAGTGTCACAGATACGCAGTATTTT.

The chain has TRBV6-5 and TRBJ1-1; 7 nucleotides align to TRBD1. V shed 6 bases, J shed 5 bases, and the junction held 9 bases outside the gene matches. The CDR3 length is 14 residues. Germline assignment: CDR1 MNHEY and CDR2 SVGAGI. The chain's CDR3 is CASSFDRDRTEAFF. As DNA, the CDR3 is TGTGCCAGCAGCTTCGACAGGGATCGGACTGAAGCTTTCTTT.

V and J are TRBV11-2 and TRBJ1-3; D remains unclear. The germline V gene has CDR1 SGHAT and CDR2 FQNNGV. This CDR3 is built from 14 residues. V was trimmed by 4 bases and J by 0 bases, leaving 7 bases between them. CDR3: CASSYGVSGNTIYF. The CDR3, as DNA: TGTGCCAGCAGCTACGGGGTCTCTGGAAACACCATATATTTT.

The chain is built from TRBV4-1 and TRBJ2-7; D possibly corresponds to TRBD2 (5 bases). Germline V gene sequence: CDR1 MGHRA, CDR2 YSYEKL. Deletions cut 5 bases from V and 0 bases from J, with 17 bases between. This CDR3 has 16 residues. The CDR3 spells CASSDGVKASSYEQYF. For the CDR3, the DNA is TGCGCCAGCAGCGACGGGGTGAAGGCCAGCTCCTACGAGCAGTACTTC.

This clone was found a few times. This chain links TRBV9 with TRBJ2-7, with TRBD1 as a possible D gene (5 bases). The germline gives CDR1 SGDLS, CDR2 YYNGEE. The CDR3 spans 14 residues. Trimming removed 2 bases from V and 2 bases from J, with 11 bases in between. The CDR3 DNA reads TGTGCCAGCAGCGTGGGGCCCCCCCCCTACGAGCAGTACTTC. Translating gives CASSVGPPPYEQYF.

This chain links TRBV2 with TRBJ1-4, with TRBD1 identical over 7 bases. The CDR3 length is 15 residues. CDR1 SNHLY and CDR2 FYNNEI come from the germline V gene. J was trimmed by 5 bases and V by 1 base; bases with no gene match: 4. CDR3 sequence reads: CASSEERGRNEKLFF. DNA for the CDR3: TGTGCCAGCAGTGAAGAAAGGGGGCGCAATGAAAAACTGTTTTTT.

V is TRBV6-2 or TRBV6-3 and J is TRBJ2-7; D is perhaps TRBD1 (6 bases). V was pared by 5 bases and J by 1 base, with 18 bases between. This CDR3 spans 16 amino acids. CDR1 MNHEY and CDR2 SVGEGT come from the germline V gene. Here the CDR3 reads CASSHTDRSVSYEQYF. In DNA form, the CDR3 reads TGTGCCAGCAGTCATACCGACAGGTCTGTTTCCTACGAGCAGTACTTC.

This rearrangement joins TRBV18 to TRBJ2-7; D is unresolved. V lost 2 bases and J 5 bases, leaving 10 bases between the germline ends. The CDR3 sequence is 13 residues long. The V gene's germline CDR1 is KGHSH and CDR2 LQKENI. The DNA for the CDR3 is TGTGCCAGCTCACCAAAAAGGAGCAACGAGCAGTACTTC. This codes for CASSPKRSNEQYF. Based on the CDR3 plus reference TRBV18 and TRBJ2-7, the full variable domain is NAGVMQNPRHLVRRRGQEARLRCSPMKGHSHVYWYRQLPEEGLKFMVYLQKENIIDESGMPKERFSAEFPKEGPSILRIQQVVRGDSAAYFCASSPKRSNEQYFGPGTRLTVT.

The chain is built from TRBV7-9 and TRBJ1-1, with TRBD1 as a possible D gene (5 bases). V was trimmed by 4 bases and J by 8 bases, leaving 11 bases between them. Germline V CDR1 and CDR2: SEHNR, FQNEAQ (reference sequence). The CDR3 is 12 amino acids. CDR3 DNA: TGTGCCAGCAGCTGGGGGGTTAGGGAAGCTTTCTTT. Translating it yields CASSWGVREAFF.

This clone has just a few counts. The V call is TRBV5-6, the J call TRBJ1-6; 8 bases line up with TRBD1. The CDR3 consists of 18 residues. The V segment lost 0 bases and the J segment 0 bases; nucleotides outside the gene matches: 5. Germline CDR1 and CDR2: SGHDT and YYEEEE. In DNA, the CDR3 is TGTGCCAGCAGCTTGGCCCGGGACAGGAGCTCCTATAATTCACCCCTCCACTTT. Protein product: CASSLARDRSSYNSPLHF.

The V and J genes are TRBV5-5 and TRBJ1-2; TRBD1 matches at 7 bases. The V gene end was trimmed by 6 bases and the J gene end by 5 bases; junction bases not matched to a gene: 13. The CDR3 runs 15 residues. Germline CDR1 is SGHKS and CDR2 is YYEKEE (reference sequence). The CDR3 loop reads CASIMDPGQPYGYTF. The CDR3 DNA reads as TGTGCCAGCATCATGGACCCGGGACAGCCATATGGCTACACCTTC. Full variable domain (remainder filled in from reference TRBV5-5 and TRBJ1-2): DAGVTQSPTHLIKTRGQQVTLRCSPISGHKSVSWYQQVLGQGPQFIFQYYEKEERGRGNFPDRFSARQFPNYSSELNVNALLLGDSALYLCASIMDPGQPYGYTFGSGTRLTVV.

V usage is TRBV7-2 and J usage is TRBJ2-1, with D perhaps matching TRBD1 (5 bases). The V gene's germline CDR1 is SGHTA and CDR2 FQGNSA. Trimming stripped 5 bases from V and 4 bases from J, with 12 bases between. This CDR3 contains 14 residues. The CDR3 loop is CASSPVGQYNEQFF. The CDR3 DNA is TGTGCCAGCAGCCCCGTGGGGCAGTACAATGAGCAGTTCTTC.

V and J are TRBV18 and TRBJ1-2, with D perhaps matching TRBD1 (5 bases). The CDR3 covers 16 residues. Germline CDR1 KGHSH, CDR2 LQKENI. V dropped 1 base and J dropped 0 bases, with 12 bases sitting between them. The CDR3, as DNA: TGTGCCAGCTCACCACTGGGAGAGGGGTCTAACTATGGCTACACCTTC. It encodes CASSPLGEGSNYGYTF. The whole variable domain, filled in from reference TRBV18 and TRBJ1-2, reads NAGVMQNPRHLVRRRGQEARLRCSPMKGHSHVYWYRQLPEEGLKFMVYLQKENIIDESGMPKERFSAEFPKEGPSILRIQQVVRGDSAAYFCASSPLGEGSNYGYTFGSGTRLTVV.

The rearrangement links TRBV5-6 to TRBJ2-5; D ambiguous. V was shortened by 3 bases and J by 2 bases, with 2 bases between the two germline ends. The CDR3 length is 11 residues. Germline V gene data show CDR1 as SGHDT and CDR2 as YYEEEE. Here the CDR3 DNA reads TGTGCCAGCAGCTATCAAGAGACCCAGTACTTC. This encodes CASSYQETQYF.

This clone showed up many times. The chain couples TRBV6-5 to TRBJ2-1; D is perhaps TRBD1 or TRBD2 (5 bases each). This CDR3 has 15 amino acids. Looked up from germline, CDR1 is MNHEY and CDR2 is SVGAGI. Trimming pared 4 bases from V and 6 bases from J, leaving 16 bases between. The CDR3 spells CASSWGRDGLNEQFF. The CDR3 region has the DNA TGTGCCAGCAGTTGGGGTCGGGACGGCCTCAATGAGCAGTTCTTC.

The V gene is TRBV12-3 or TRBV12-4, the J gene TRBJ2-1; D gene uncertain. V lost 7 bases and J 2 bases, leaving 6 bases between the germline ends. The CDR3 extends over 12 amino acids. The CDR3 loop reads CASTTAYNEQFF. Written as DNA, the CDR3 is TGTGCCAGCACCACGGCCTACAATGAGCAGTTCTTC.

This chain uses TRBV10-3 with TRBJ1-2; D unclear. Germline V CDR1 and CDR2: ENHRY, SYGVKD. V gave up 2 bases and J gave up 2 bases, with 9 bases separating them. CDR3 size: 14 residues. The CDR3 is CAISEDGENYGYTF. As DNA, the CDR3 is TGTGCCATCAGTGAGGACGGGGAAAACTATGGCTACACCTTC.

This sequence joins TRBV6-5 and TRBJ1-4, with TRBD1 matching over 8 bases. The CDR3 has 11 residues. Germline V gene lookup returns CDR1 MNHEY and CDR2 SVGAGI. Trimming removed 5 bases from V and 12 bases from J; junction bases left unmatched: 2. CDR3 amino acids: CASSQGQELFF. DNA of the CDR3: TGTGCCAGCAGTCAGGGACAGGAACTGTTTTTT.

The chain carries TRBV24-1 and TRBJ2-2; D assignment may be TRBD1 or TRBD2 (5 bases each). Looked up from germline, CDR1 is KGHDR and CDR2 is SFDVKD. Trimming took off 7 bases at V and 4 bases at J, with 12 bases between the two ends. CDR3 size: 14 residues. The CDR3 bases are TGTGCCACCAGGACTTCAGGGAGCACCGGGGAGCTGTTTTTT. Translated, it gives CATRTSGSTGELFF.

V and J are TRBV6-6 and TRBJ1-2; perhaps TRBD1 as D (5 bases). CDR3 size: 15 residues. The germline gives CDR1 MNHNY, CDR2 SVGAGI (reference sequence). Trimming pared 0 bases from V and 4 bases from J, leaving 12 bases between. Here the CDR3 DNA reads TGTGCCAGCAGTTACTCGATAGGGGATAGCTATGGCTACACCTTC. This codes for CASSYSIGDSYGYTF.

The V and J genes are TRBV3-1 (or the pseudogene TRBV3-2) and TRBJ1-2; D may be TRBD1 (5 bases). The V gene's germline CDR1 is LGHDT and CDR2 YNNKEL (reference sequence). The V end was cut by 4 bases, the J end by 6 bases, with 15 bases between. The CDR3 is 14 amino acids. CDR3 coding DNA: TGTGCCAGCAGCCTCGCCTTGGCGGGGGATGGCTACACCTTC. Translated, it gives CASSLALAGDGYTF.

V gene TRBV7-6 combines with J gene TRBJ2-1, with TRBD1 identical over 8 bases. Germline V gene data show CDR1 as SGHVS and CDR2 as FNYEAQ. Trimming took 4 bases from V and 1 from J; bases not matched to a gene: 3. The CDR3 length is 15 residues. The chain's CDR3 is CASSSRTGSYNEQFF. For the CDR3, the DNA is TGTGCCAGCAGCTCCAGGACAGGGTCCTACAATGAGCAGTTCTTC.

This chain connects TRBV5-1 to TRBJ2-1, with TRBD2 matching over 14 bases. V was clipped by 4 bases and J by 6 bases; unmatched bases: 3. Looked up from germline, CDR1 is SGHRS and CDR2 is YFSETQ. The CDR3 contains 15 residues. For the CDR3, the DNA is TGCGCCAGCAGCCCCGGGACTAGCGGGGGCAATGAGCAGTTCTTC. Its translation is CASSPGTSGGNEQFF. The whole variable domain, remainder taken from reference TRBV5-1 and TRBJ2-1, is KAGVTQTPRYLIKTRGQQVTLSCSPISGHRSVSWYQQTPGQGLQFLFEYFSETQRNKGNFPGRFSGRQFSNSRSEMNVSTLELGDSALYLCASSPGTSGGNEQFFGPGTRLTVL.

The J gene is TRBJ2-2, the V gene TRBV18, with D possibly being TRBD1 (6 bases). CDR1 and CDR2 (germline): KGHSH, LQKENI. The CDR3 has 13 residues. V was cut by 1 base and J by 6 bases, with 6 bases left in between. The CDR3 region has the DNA TGTGCCAGCTCACCACAGGGGGCCGGGGAGCTGTTTTTT. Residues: CASSPQGAGELFF.